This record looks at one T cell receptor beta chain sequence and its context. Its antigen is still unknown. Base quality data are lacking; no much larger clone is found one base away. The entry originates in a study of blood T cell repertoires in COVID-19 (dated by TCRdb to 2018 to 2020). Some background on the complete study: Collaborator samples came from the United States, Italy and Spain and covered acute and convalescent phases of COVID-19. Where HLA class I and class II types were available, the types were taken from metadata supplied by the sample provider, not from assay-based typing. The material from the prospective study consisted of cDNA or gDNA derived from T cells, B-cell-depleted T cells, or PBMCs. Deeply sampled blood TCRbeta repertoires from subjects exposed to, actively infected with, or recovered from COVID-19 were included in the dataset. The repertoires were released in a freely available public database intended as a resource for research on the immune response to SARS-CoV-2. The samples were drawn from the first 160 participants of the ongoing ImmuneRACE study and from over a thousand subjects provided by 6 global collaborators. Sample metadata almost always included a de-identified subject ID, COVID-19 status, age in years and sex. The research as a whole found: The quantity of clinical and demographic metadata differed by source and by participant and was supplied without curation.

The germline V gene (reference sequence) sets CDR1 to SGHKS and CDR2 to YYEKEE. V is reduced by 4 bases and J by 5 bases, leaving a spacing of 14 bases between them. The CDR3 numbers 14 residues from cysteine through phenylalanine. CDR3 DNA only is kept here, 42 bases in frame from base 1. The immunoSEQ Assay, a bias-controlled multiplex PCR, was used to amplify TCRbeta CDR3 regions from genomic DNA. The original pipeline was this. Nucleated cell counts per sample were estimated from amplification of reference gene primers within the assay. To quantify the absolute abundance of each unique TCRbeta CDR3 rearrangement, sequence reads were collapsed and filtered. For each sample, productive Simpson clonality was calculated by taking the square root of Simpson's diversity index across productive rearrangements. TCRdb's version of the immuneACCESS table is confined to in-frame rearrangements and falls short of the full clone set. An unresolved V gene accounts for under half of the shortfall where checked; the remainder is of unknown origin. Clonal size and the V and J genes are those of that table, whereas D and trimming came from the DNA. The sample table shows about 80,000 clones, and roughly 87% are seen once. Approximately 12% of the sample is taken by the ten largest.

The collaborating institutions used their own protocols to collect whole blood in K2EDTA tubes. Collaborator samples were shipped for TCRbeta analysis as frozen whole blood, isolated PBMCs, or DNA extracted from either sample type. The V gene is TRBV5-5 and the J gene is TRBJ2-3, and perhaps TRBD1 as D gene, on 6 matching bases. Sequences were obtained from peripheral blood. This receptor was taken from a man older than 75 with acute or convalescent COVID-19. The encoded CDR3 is CASSGATGLDTQYF. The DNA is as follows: TGTGCCAGCAGCGGAGCTACAGGGTTAGATACGCAGTATTTT.